The next 30 T cell receptor beta chains were all read from a single sample in a study of blood T cell repertoires in COVID-19. Data came from immunoSEQ multiplex PCR; TCRdb stores just in-frame clones and leaves some out. The sample gives 200,000 to 250,000 clones, over 60% of which show up once; 4.5% to 7% is in the top ten. The specimen sequenced was peripheral blood. These TCRs come from a woman in her seventies with acute or convalescent COVID-19.

The chain uses TRBV6-5 and TRBJ2-7; D is uncertain. The V end was cut by 2 bases, the J end by 6 bases, with 14 bases between. Germline V gene sequence: CDR1 MNHEY, CDR2 SVGAGI. The CDR3 is made up of 14 amino acids. CDR3 region: CASSYLRYDGEQYF. CDR3 in DNA: TGTGCCAGCAGTTACCTCAGGTACGATGGCGAGCAGTACTTC.

The chain couples TRBV19 to TRBJ2-5, with a possible D match to TRBD2 (6 bases). Germline V gene lookup returns CDR1 LNHDA and CDR2 SQIVND (reference sequence). The germline V and J ends were trimmed by 8 bases and 2 bases, with 15 bases remaining between them. This CDR3 has 14 amino acids. The CDR3 reads CASSLAGSQETQYF. The DNA for the CDR3 is TGTGCCAGTTCTTTGGCGGGGAGTCAAGAGACCCAGTACTTC.

CDR3 region: CASSKAGAGFSYEQYF. In DNA, the CDR3 is TGTGCCAGCAGCAAAGCAGGAGCGGGCTTCTCCTACGAGCAGTACTTC. The chain joins TRBV21-1 to TRBJ2-7; the DNA was not compared with TRBD2, the D call given in the table. TRBV21-1 is a pseudogene locus. The CDR3 sequence is 16 residues long.

The chain carries TRBV6-5 and TRBJ1-2; no clear D gene. CDR1 is MNHEY and CDR2 is SVGAGI in the germline V gene. Trimming removed 7 bases at V and 5 bases at J, with 14 bases between. This CDR3 is built from 13 residues. CDR3 nucleotides: TGTGCCAGCAACCCCGGGAACTTTTATGGCTACACCTTC. Translated, it gives CASNPGNFYGYTF.

The chain recombines TRBV3-1 (or the pseudogene TRBV3-2) with TRBJ2-7, with TRBD2 matching 7 bases. Looked up from germline, CDR1 is LGHDT and CDR2 is YNNKEL (reference sequence). The V and J ends lost 1 base and 3 bases, in that order; junction bases with no gene match: 9. This CDR3 contains 16 residues. The CDR3 DNA follows: TGTGCCAGCAGCCAAGCGACTAGCCAGAATCGCTACGAGCAGTACTTC. Its protein product is CASSQATSQNRYEQYF.

This clone was detected only once. V gene TRBV11-2 combines with J gene TRBJ2-7; D might be TRBD1 (5 bases). The CDR3 loop spans 14 amino acids. Deletions cut 1 base from V and 5 bases from J, with 12 bases between. Germline values: CDR1 SGHAT, CDR2 FQNNGV. CDR3 in amino acids: CASSLGPGSHEQYF. In nucleotides, the CDR3 is TGTGCCAGCAGCTTAGGTCCAGGGTCCCACGAGCAGTACTTC.

This sequence joins TRBV4-1 and TRBJ2-5, with 9 bases that match TRBD2. J lost 5 bases, V lost 6 bases, and 13 bases had no gene match. CDR3 size: 16 residues. The V gene's germline CDR1 is MGHRA and CDR2 YSYEKL. This chain's CDR3 is CASRRLAGKGEETQYF. As DNA, the CDR3 is TGCGCCAGCAGAAGGCTAGCGGGAAAGGGAGAGGAGACCCAGTACTTC.

A single count supports this clone. The gene calls are TRBV19 and TRBJ1-4; D unclear. Germline CDR1 LNHDA, CDR2 SQIVND (reference sequence). The V gene lost 3 bases and the J gene lost 0 bases, with 8 bases spanning the gap. The length of the CDR3 is 15 residues. The DNA for the CDR3 is TGTGCCAGTAGTATGACACACGCAACTAATGAAAAACTGTTTTTT. Protein product: CASSMTHATNEKLFF.

The gene calls are TRBV7-2 and TRBJ2-5, with 7 bases aligning to TRBD2. Per germline, CDR1 SGHTA and CDR2 FQGNSA. This CDR3 has 14 amino acids. With V trimmed by 1 base and J by 3 bases, 2 bases remained unmatched. The CDR3 DNA reads TGTGCCAGCAGCTTAGACCGGGGGGAAGAGACCCAGTACTTC. This codes for CASSLDRGEETQYF.

This sequence joins TRBV5-1 and TRBJ1-4; 7 bases map to TRBD1. From germline, CDR1 is SGHRS and CDR2 YFSETQ. The CDR3 covers 14 residues. The V gene end was trimmed by 4 bases and the J gene end by 0 bases; junction bases not matched to a gene: 0. CDR3 loop: CASSQGATNEKLFF. The CDR3 nucleotides read TGCGCCAGCAGCCAGGGGGCAACTAATGAAAAACTGTTTTTT.

The chain uses TRBV6-5 and TRBJ1-1; D might be TRBD1 (5 bases). Trimming pared 6 bases from V and 4 bases from J, leaving 18 bases between. Germline V gene lookup returns CDR1 MNHEY and CDR2 SVGAGI. CDR3 size: 15 residues. Here the CDR3 DNA reads TGTGCCAGCAGCAAATCGGGACTTTTGGGCACTGAAGCTTTCTTT. This gives the protein CASSKSGLLGTEAFF.

The V gene is TRBV19, the J gene TRBJ1-1; D is unresolved. V was clipped by 0 bases and J by 4 bases, with 15 bases between them. Germline V CDR1 and CDR2: LNHDA, SQIVND (reference sequence). The CDR3 is 16 amino acids. CDR3 amino acids: CASSIEGRAWGTEAFF. CDR3 DNA: TGTGCCAGTAGTATAGAAGGGAGGGCTTGGGGCACTGAAGCTTTCTTT.

The chain recombines TRBV19 with TRBJ1-2, with unresolved D. Trimming took off 3 bases at V and 5 bases at J, with 13 bases between the two ends. The CDR3 has 14 residues. The germline CDR1 and CDR2 sequences are LNHDA and SQIVND (reference sequence). CDR3 in DNA: TGTGCCAGTAGTATTGAGTTGAGGGATTATGGCTACACCTTC. Amino acid sequence: CASSIELRDYGYTF. The full variable domain, completed using reference TRBV19 and TRBJ1-2, is DGGITQSPKYLFRKEGQNVTLSCEQNLNHDAMYWYRQDPGQGLRLIYYSQIVNDFQKGDIAEGYSVSREKKESFPLTVTSAQKNPTAFYLCASSIELRDYGYTFGSGTRLTVV.

Regarding this clone: Other DNA sequences in the sample encode the same CDR3. This chain uses TRBV18 with TRBJ2-7; 11 bases fit TRBD1. Per germline, CDR1 KGHSH and CDR2 LQKENI. The CDR3 is 15 amino acids. The J segment lost 2 bases and the V segment lost 3 bases, leaving 3 bases of the junction unmatched. DNA of the CDR3: TGTGCCAGCTCACCGGGACAGGGGGGAACCTACGAGCAGTACTTC. Residues: CASSPGQGGTYEQYF. The complete variable domain, with remaining parts taken from reference TRBV18 and TRBJ2-7, reads NAGVMQNPRHLVRRRGQEARLRCSPMKGHSHVYWYRQLPEEGLKFMVYLQKENIIDESGMPKERFSAEFPKEGPSILRIQQVVRGDSAAYFCASSPGQGGTYEQYFGPGTRLTVT.

V and J are TRBV12-3 or TRBV12-4 and TRBJ1-4, with 9 bases identical to TRBD1. The junction had 4 bases not matched to a gene; V was cut back by 8 bases and J by 6 bases. The CDR3 is made up of 13 amino acids. The CDR3 bases are TGTGCCAGCGCGGGGACAGGGTATGAAAAACTGTTTTTT. It is translated as CASAGTGYEKLFF.

This clone is labeled medium-sized (0.01 to 0.1%). The chain combines TRBV2 with TRBJ1-2; TRBD1 is a possible D gene (5 bases). Trimming cost V 0 bases and J 5 bases, with 16 bases left between them. The CDR3 is 16 amino acids. Germline-derived CDR1 and CDR2 are SNHLY and FYNNEI. The CDR3 here is CASSEAGRGVGYGYTF. DNA for the CDR3: TGTGCCAGCAGTGAAGCGGGGAGGGGAGTTGGGTATGGCTACACCTTC.

This clone was found a few times. The CDR3 loop is CASRQGQGNTEAFF. CDR3 nucleotides: TGTGCCAGCAGGCAGGGACAGGGGAACACTGAAGCTTTCTTT. The genes are TRBV7-9 and TRBJ1-1; 9 nucleotides match TRBD1. Germline-derived CDR1 and CDR2 are SEHNR and FQNEAQ (reference sequence). Germline trimming cut 6 bases from V and 1 base from J; bases unmatched to any gene: 3. This CDR3 comprises 14 residues.

The chain carries TRBV28 and TRBJ1-5, with D possibly matching TRBD1 (5 bases). V was shortened by 2 bases and J by 5 bases, with 10 bases between the two germline ends. The CDR3 has 14 amino acids. CDR1 and CDR2 from the germline V gene are MDHEN and SYDVKM. The CDR3 loop is CASSLAGGYQPQHF. Here the CDR3 DNA reads TGTGCCAGCAGTTTAGCCGGGGGGTATCAGCCCCAGCATTTT.

The V call is TRBV14, the J call TRBJ2-3; no clear D gene. CDR1 and CDR2 from the germline V gene are SGHDN and FVKESK. The V end was cut by 4 bases, the J end by 14 bases, with 19 bases between. This CDR3 region has 13 residues. The CDR3 protein is CASSPKRGTGWYF. CDR3 DNA sequence: TGTGCCAGCAGCCCAAAAAGAGGAACTGGATGGTATTTT.

V is TRBV6-5 and J is TRBJ1-3; tentative D call: TRBD1 (5 bases). Deletions cut 7 bases from V and 0 bases from J, with 10 bases between. Germline V gives CDR1 MNHEY, CDR2 SVGAGI. The CDR3 runs to 14 residues. The CDR3 loop is CASTKGPSGNTIYF. The DNA for the CDR3 is TGTGCCAGCACAAAGGGGCCCTCTGGAAACACCATATATTTT.

The chain has TRBV29-1 and TRBJ1-5; D not resolved. The CDR3 loop spans 12 amino acids. V lost 6 bases and J lost 4, with 10 bases in between. The germline V gene has CDR1 SQVTM and CDR2 ANQGSEA. The CDR3 protein is CSVLADNQPQHF. For the CDR3, the DNA is TGCAGCGTCCTGGCCGATAATCAGCCCCAGCATTTT.

The V gene is TRBV27, the J gene TRBJ2-6; 8 bases are a match to TRBD1. Losses at the gene ends were 5 bases for V and 0 bases for J; bases not matched to a gene: 6. This CDR3 is 17 amino acids long. CDR1 is MNHEY and CDR2 is SMNVEV in the germline V gene (reference sequence). DNA of the CDR3: TGTGCCAGCAGTAGCGGACAGGGCATCTCTGGGGCCAACGTCCTGACTTTC. This translates into CASSSGQGISGANVLTF.

V usage is TRBV27 and J usage is TRBJ1-1; a possible D gene is TRBD1 (6 bases). There are 13 residues in the CDR3. Germline V lookup: CDR1 MNHEY, CDR2 SMNVEV (reference sequence). The V end was cut by 2 bases, the J end by 7 bases, with 11 bases between. The CDR3 DNA reads TGTGCCAGCAGTTTAAAACAGGGTGGTGAAGCTTTCTTT. This gives the protein CASSLKQGGEAFF.

This rearrangement joins TRBV7-3 to TRBJ2-2, with 11 bases fitting TRBD1. After removal of 1 base from V and 1 base from J, the junction contained 2 bases not matched to a gene. The CDR3 is 17 residues long. Germline V gives CDR1 SGHTA, CDR2 FQGTGA. The CDR3: CASSLMGTGGNTGELFF. CDR3 bases: TGTGCCAGCAGCTTAATGGGGACAGGGGGGAACACCGGGGAGCTGTTTTTT. The full variable domain, its missing parts supplied by reference TRBV7-3 and TRBJ2-2, is GAGVSQTPSNKVTEKGKYVELRCDPISGHTALYWYRQSLGQGPEFLIYFQGTGAADDSGLPNDRFFAVRPEGSVSTLKIQRTERGDSAVYLCASSLMGTGGNTGELFFGEGSRLTVL.

The rearrangement uses TRBV4-1 and TRBJ2-2; tentative D call: TRBD2 (6 bases). This CDR3 has 14 residues. From germline, CDR1 is MGHRA and CDR2 YSYEKL. Trimming shortened V by 3 bases and J by 7 bases, and 12 bases separated the two germline ends. CDR3 nucleotides: TGCGCCAGCAGCCACAGGGAGGTTGACGGGGAGCTGTTTTTT. It encodes CASSHREVDGELFF.

The chain is built from TRBV28 and TRBJ2-3; the D is unclear. V lost 4 bases and J 6 bases, leaving 5 bases between the germline ends. Germline V gene lookup returns CDR1 MDHEN and CDR2 SYDVKM. There are 11 residues in the CDR3. CDR3 sequence reads: CASSSPDTQYF. The CDR3, as DNA: TGTGCCAGCAGTTCCCCGGATACGCAGTATTTT.

This sequence joins TRBV5-1 and TRBJ2-3; a possible D gene is TRBD2 (5 bases). Germline V CDR1 and CDR2: SGHRS, YFSETQ. Between the trimmed V and J ends, which lost 3 bases and 0 bases, there was a span of 14 bases. The CDR3 is 16 amino acids. In nucleotides, the CDR3 is TGCGCCAGCAGCTGGACTCGCGGAACTAGCACAGATACGCAGTATTTT. Protein: CASSWTRGTSTDTQYF. The complete variable domain, with remaining parts taken from reference TRBV5-1 and TRBJ2-3, reads KAGVTQTPRYLIKTRGQQVTLSCSPISGHRSVSWYQQTPGQGLQFLFEYFSETQRNKGNFPGRFSGRQFSNSRSEMNVSTLELGDSALYLCASSWTRGTSTDTQYFGPGTRLTVL.

This sequence joins TRBV3-1 (or the pseudogene TRBV3-2) and TRBJ2-3, with a tentative D call TRBD2 (6 bases). This CDR3 is 18 amino acids long. V shed 3 bases and J shed 0 bases, with 19 bases lying between them. CDR1 and CDR2 (germline): LGHDT, YNNKEL (reference sequence). CDR3 bases: TGTGCCAGCAGCCATCCCCTATGGGGAGGAGGGAGCACAGATACGCAGTATTTT. Translation: CASSHPLWGGGSTDTQYF.

As DNA, the CDR3 is TGTGCCAGCAGACCACAGGGGGCAGAGACCCAGTACTTC. Encoded protein: CASRPQGAETQYF. The chain joins TRBV28 to TRBJ2-5; 9 nucleotides line up with TRBD1. The CDR3 covers 13 residues. Per the germline V gene, CDR1 is MDHEN and CDR2 is SYDVKM. V shed 6 bases and J 4 bases; nucleotides not matched to a gene: 3.

This sequence joins TRBV19 and TRBJ1-4, with 9 bases lining up with TRBD1. This CDR3 region has 16 residues. J was trimmed by 5 bases and V by 3 bases; bases with no gene match: 7. Germline V gene lookup returns CDR1 LNHDA and CDR2 SQIVND (reference sequence). For the CDR3, the DNA is TGTGCCAGTAGTATGCTCGGGACAGGGTCAAATGAAAAACTGTTTTTT. The encoded protein is CASSMLGTGSNEKLFF.